This T cell receptor beta chain is from a study of T cells in Graves' hyperthyroidism and ophthalmopathy. RNA transcripts yielded amplified TCR beta CDR3 regions. When the TCR CDR3 underwent first-round RT-PCR, the HTBI primer set was used. TCRdb re-called the multiplex PCR reads through MiXCR, storing one row per CDR3 protein. The repertoire holds around 240,000 distinct CDR3 sequences, with roughly 17% as singletons. This clonotype was picked up many times. Its ends do not fully match the called genes, so a read error is possible. What was sequenced was blood. This clonotype was sampled from a woman between 18 and 29 years old with Graves' ophthalmopathy.

The CDR3 region has the DNA TGTGCCAGCAGCTTAGGCCAGGGGGGAGAGACCCAGTACTTC. It translates to CASSLGQGGETQYF. V and J are TRBV5-1 and TRBJ2-5; D may be TRBD1 (7 bases). The CDR3 spans 14 residues. Germline CDR1 is SGHRS and CDR2 is YFSETQ.